This passage covers 29 T cell receptor beta chains from one sample sequenced in a study of regulatory T cells in long-lasting Graves disease. TCR beta libraries were built with iRepertoire HTBI primers and Arm-PCR of CDR3 regions. TCRdb used MiXCR to reprocess the multiplex PCR reads, holding one entry per CDR3 protein. Altogether about 530,000 distinct CDR3 sequences are present, about 16% being singletons, with the ten largest covering 25%. The time point is: newly diagnosed GD, antithyroid drugs for less than 3 months. Scientists built the TCR library using RNA that was extracted from PBMCs. This sample also appeared in a second study, on T cells in Graves' hyperthyroidism and ophthalmopathy.

Sequenced material: peripheral blood mononuclear cells (PBMCs), taken at new diagnosis, from a patient treated with antithyroid drugs. Every receptor here comes from a woman in her forties or fifties with Graves disease.

Remarks on this clonotype: A much bigger clone sits one base away, suggesting this may be a read error. As the CDR3 is not closed by the conserved phenylalanine or tryptophan, this likely results from a read error. The chain has TRBV5-1 and TRBJ1-1, with D possibly being TRBD1 (5 bases). The length of the CDR3 is 13 residues. V was pared by 2 bases and J by 5 bases, with 10 bases between. Per the germline V gene, CDR1 is SGHRS and CDR2 is YFSETQ. The CDR3 loop reads CASSFGWGTEAFY. The CDR3 DNA sequence: TGCGCCAGCAGCTTCGGATGGGGGACTGAAGCTTTCTAT.

There are many counts of this clonotype. The chain carries TRBV10-3 and TRBJ2-3; D gene ambiguous. Germline V CDR1 and CDR2: ENHRY, SYGVKD. V lost 4 bases, J lost 0 bases, and 8 bases lay in between. The CDR3 length is 14 residues. The CDR3 sequence: CAISGAASTDTQYF. CDR3 in DNA: TGTGCCATCAGTGGGGCAGCTAGCACAGATACGCAGTATTTT.

The J gene is TRBJ1-2, the V gene TRBV28; no clear D gene. V gave up 4 bases and J gave up 0 bases, with 24 bases separating them. There are 19 residues in the CDR3. Germline V gene lookup returns CDR1 MDHEN and CDR2 SYDVKM. CDR3 sequence (DNA): TGTGCCAGCAGTTACTCATACCGGAAAGGGTCCCCAACTAACTATGGCTACACCTTC. The encoded protein is CASSYSYRKGSPTNYGYTF.

This clonotype was counted many times. This sequence joins TRBV5-1 and TRBJ2-1; 11 bases match TRBD2. Losses at the gene ends were 4 bases for V and 2 bases for J; bases not matched to a gene: 5. There are 16 residues in the CDR3. CDR1 and CDR2 from the germline V gene are SGHRS and YFSETQ. The DNA for the CDR3 is TGCGCCAGCAGCCGCACTAGCGGGGGCGCCTACAATGAGCAGTTCTTC. It is translated as CASSRTSGGAYNEQFF. Variable domain in full (rest from reference TRBV5-1 and TRBJ2-1): KAGVTQTPRYLIKTRGQQVTLSCSPISGHRSVSWYQQTPGQGLQFLFEYFSETQRNKGNFPGRFSGRQFSNSRSEMNVSTLELGDSALYLCASSRTSGGAYNEQFFGPGTRLTVL.

This clonotype came up many times. The rearrangement joins TRBV7-2 to TRBJ2-3; TRBD2 agrees at 7 bases. The CDR3 covers 14 residues. The ends lost 9 bases at V and 4 bases at J; junction bases unmatched: 10. Germline V CDR1 and CDR2: SGHTA, FQGNSA. The DNA of the CDR3 is TGTGCCAGGGGGAAGCGGGGATGGCCAGATACGCAGTATTTT. It specifies CARGKRGWPDTQYF.

A few counts support this clonotype. A read error may account for a junction end that differs from germline. V gene TRBV7-6 combines with J gene TRBJ1-4; D is ambiguous. The CDR3 is made up of 13 amino acids. The germline V gene encodes CDR1 SGHVS and CDR2 FNYEAQ. CDR3 sequence: CASSLSPDERLFF. The DNA of the CDR3 is TGTGCCAGCAGCTTATCGCCAGATGAAAGACTGTTTTTT.

This clonotype was seen many times. The rearrangement links TRBV12-3 or TRBV12-4 to TRBJ1-1; 7 bases line up with TRBD1. The length of the CDR3 is 12 residues. Trimming took 10 bases from V and 6 from J; bases not matched to a gene: 8. CDR3 residues: CAIANRGPEAFF. The DNA of the CDR3 is TGTGCCATCGCCAACAGGGGTCCTGAAGCTTTCTTT.

The rearrangement joins TRBV6-5 to TRBJ1-6; 8 bases are shared with TRBD1. Germline loops: CDR1 MNHEY, CDR2 SVGAGI. The V segment lost 4 bases and the J segment 10 bases; nucleotides outside the gene matches: 3. The CDR3 loop spans 13 amino acids. The CDR3 nucleotides are TGTGCCAGCAGTTCGACAGGGGAGTCACCCCTCCACTTT. Amino acid sequence: CASSSTGESPLHF.

This clonotype was seen many times. The chain is built from TRBV10-1 and TRBJ2-1, with TRBD1 identical over 9 bases. Germline V gives CDR1 WNHNN, CDR2 SYGVQD (reference sequence). The CDR3 consists of 15 residues. The ends lost 2 bases at V and 7 bases at J; junction bases unmatched: 6. As DNA, the CDR3 is TGCGCCAGCAGTGAGGTGGGGACAGGGCTTAATGAGCAGTTCTTC. Protein product: CASSEVGTGLNEQFF.

This clonotype has a count of ten or more. The rearrangement links TRBV6-2 or TRBV6-3 to TRBJ2-5, with 7 bases fitting TRBD2. Looked up from germline, CDR1 is MNHEY and CDR2 is SVGEGT. CDR3 length: 14 amino acids. Unmatched junction bases numbered 5, after V lost 5 bases and J lost 2 bases. CDR3 region: CASSASGLQETQYF. CDR3 DNA: TGTGCCAGCAGTGCTAGCGGATTACAAGAGACCCAGTACTTC.

Many counts were recorded for this clonotype. The genes are TRBV6-5 and TRBJ1-5, with a weak D call TRBD1 (5 bases). The CDR3 has 16 residues. The V end was cut by 4 bases, the J end by 5 bases, with 18 bases between. Per germline, CDR1 MNHEY and CDR2 SVGAGI. CDR3 sequence: CASSSPAGTVDQPQHF. Here the CDR3 DNA reads TGTGCCAGCAGTTCCCCGGCAGGGACGGTAGATCAGCCCCAGCATTTT.

A few counts support this clonotype. The V call is TRBV6-2 or TRBV6-3, the J call TRBJ1-2, with D perhaps matching TRBD1 (6 bases). The CDR3 spans 15 residues. Trimming left V 2 bases short and J 5 bases short, with 15 bases between. The germline CDR1 and CDR2 sequences are MNHEY and SVGEGT. CDR3 in DNA: TGTGCCAGCAGTTACGCCCCAGGGGATTATTATGGCTACACCTTC. Amino acid sequence: CASSYAPGDYYGYTF.

This clonotype was seen ten or more times. This sequence joins TRBV28 and TRBJ2-1; maybe TRBD2 (6 bases). The CDR3 length is 17 residues. With 6 bases removed from V and 9 bases from J, the gap between germline ends came to 27 bases. CDR1 MDHEN and CDR2 SYDVKM come from the germline V gene. This CDR3 is CASSLSSWAGRAGEQFF. CDR3 nucleotide sequence: TGTGCCAGCAGCCTAAGTAGTTGGGCAGGGCGAGCGGGTGAGCAGTTCTTC.

This clonotype showed up just a few times. One end of the junction fails to match germline, which may point to a read error. The chain is built from TRBV20-1 and TRBJ2-5, with 9 bases fitting TRBD1. Germline values: CDR1 DFQATT, CDR2 SNEGSKA (reference sequence). The CDR3 sequence is 15 residues long. The DNA of the CDR3 is TGCAGTGCTATTATGACAGGGGGACTGGTTAATGAGCAGTTCTTT. Residues: CSAIMTGGLVNEQFF.

This rearrangement joins TRBV19 to TRBJ1-5; D is unclear. Germline-derived CDR1 and CDR2 are LNHDA and SQIVND (reference sequence). Between the trimmed V and J ends, which lost 3 bases and 4 bases, there was a span of 13 bases. The CDR3 sequence is 15 residues long. The CDR3 region has the DNA TGTGCCAGTAGTATTATCAGGCCCTCTAATCAGCCCCAGCATTTT. Its translation is CASSIIRPSNQPQHF.

The rearrangement joins TRBV9 to TRBJ1-2; D is unresolved. The CDR3 extends over 12 amino acids. Per germline, CDR1 SGDLS and CDR2 YYNGEE. Deletions cut 0 bases from V and 8 bases from J, with 8 bases between. CDR3 DNA: TGTGCCAGCAGCGTAGCCGGGGTCGGCTACACCTTC. This encodes CASSVAGVGYTF.

This clonotype was recorded many times. The junction departs from the called germline gene at one end, perhaps through a read error. This rearrangement joins TRBV5-1 to TRBJ1-5; tentatively, D is TRBD1 (6 bases). Per the germline V gene, CDR1 is SGHRS and CDR2 is YFSETQ. The CDR3 covers 15 residues. CDR3 loop: CASSDGGGSNQPQHF. The CDR3 bases are TGTGCCAGCAGTGACGGAGGGGGTAGCAATCAGCCCCAGCATTTT.

This clonotype was counted at least ten times. The chain joins TRBV25-1 to TRBJ1-1; no clear D gene. Per the germline V gene, CDR1 is MGHDK and CDR2 is SYGVNS. V lost 4 bases and J 4 bases, leaving 10 bases between the germline ends. The CDR3 runs 13 residues. The CDR3 nucleotides are TGTGCCAGCAGTGTCAGAAGTAGCACTGAAGCTTTCTTT. This translates into CASSVRSSTEAFF.

This clonotype has at least ten counts. This chain's CDR3 is CSAQTSSYEQYF. CDR3 DNA sequence: TGCAGTGCTCAGACAAGTTCCTACGAGCAGTACTTC. The V call is TRBV20-1, the J call TRBJ2-7, with no clear D. The V gene lost 5 bases and the J gene lost 1 base, with 9 bases spanning the gap. This CDR3 has 12 residues. Germline V lookup: CDR1 DFQATT, CDR2 SNEGSKA (reference sequence).

The genes are TRBV9 and TRBJ2-2; weak D call: TRBD1 (5 bases). The V gene lost 4 bases and the J gene lost 5 bases, with 21 bases spanning the gap. This CDR3 has 17 residues. CDR1 SGDLS and CDR2 YYNGEE come from the germline V gene. The CDR3 DNA sequence: TGTGCCAGCAGCCCAAGTGTGGGGCAGGGCAGAACCGGGGAGCTGTTTTTT. Its translation is CASSPSVGQGRTGELFF. Full variable domain (missing parts from reference TRBV9 and TRBJ2-2): DSGVTQTPKHLITATGQRVTLRCSPRSGDLSVYWYQQSLDQGLQFLIQYYNGEERAKGNILERFSAQQFPDLHSELNLSSLELGDSALYFCASSPSVGQGRTGELFFGEGSRLTVL.

The gene calls are TRBV6-2 or TRBV6-3 and TRBJ2-1; TRBD1 matches 9 bases. This CDR3 has 13 residues. After removal of 2 bases from V and 9 bases from J, the junction contained 2 bases not matched to a gene. Germline-derived CDR1 and CDR2 are MNHEY and SVGEGT. The CDR3 DNA sequence: TGTGCCAGCAGTTACACAGGGGGCATTGAGCAGTTCTTC. This translates into CASSYTGGIEQFF.

This clonotype was counted only a few times. The rearrangement uses TRBV5-4 and TRBJ1-1; unclear D gene. CDR3 size: 17 residues. The V end lost 1 base, the J end lost 1 base, and 17 bases lay between the germline ends. Germline V gene data show CDR1 as SGHNT and CDR2 as YYREEE (reference sequence). CDR3 sequence reads: CASSLIVGVRANTEAFF. For the CDR3, the DNA is TGTGCCAGCAGCTTGATAGTCGGGGTGCGGGCGAACACTGAAGCTTTCTTT.

The chain links TRBV19 to TRBJ2-3; TRBD1 matches at 8 bases. After removal of 0 bases from V and 0 bases from J, the junction contained 8 bases not matched to a gene. Germline CDR1 LNHDA, CDR2 SQIVND (reference sequence). The CDR3 spans 18 residues. CDR3 protein: CASSIETGTGPSTDTQYF. For the CDR3, the DNA is TGTGCCAGTAGTATAGAAACCGGGACAGGCCCTAGCACAGATACGCAGTATTTT. The variable domain in full, with the rest retrieved from reference TRBV19 and TRBJ2-3, is DGGITQSPKYLFRKEGQNVTLSCEQNLNHDAMYWYRQDPGQGLRLIYYSQIVNDFQKGDIAEGYSVSREKKESFPLTVTSAQKNPTAFYLCASSIETGTGPSTDTQYFGPGTRLTVL.

The table lists this clonotype with many counts. The chain joins TRBV12-3 or TRBV12-4 to TRBJ2-5, with 9 bases fitting TRBD1. The CDR3 runs to 15 residues. The V and J ends lost 4 bases and 5 bases, in that order; junction bases with no gene match: 8. The chain's CDR3 is CASSSSGTGRETQYF. The CDR3 region has the DNA TGTGCCAGCAGTTCCTCCGGGACAGGGAGGGAGACCCAGTACTTC.

This clonotype was seen a handful of times. It may be a read error: a sequence one base away is much more abundant. Lacking the conserved final phenylalanine or tryptophan, this CDR3 likely reflects a read error. This chain connects TRBV12-3 or TRBV12-4 to TRBJ1-2; the D is unclear. The CDR3 extends over 15 amino acids. V lost 6 bases, J lost 2 bases, and 16 bases lay in between. The CDR3 sequence is CASSPSQVQNYGYTS. Here the CDR3 DNA reads TGTGCCAGCAGCCCTAGCCAGGTCCAAAACTATGGCTACACCTCC.

The rearrangement links TRBV12-3 or TRBV12-4 to TRBJ2-7; D may be TRBD1 or TRBD2 (6 bases each). The ends were cut back, 3 bases at V and 6 bases at J, with 15 bases in the middle. This CDR3 spans 14 amino acids. CDR3 in DNA: TGTGCCAGCAGTTTTCGGGGGCCCCCCTGCGAGCAGTACTTC. Amino acid sequence: CASSFRGPPCEQYF.

This clonotype has just a few counts. The chain joins TRBV3-1 to TRBJ1-3; D gene ambiguous. CDR1 is LGHDT and CDR2 is YNNKEL in the germline V gene (reference sequence). This CDR3 has 18 amino acids. The germline V and J ends were trimmed by 0 bases and 0 bases, with 15 bases remaining between them. CDR3 region: CASSQDGGQAISGNTIYF. CDR3 in DNA: TGTGCCAGCAGCCAAGATGGAGGGCAGGCCATCTCTGGAAACACCATATATTTT.

The CDR3 reads CATRQVNSYEQYF. The CDR3 bases are TGTGCCACACGACAGGTTAACTCCTACGAGCAGTACTTC. The chain joins TRBV6-1 to TRBJ2-7; D is possibly TRBD1 (6 bases). The germline V gene has CDR1 MNHNS and CDR2 SASEGT. The germline V and J ends were trimmed by 10 bases and 0 bases, with 13 bases remaining between them. CDR3 size: 13 residues.

This clonotype was observed many times. This rearrangement joins TRBV2 to TRBJ2-7, with D unresolved. The length of the CDR3 is 13 residues. The V gene lost 1 base and the J gene lost 3 bases, with 7 bases spanning the gap. Germline V gene sequence: CDR1 SNHLY, CDR2 FYNNEI. The DNA for the CDR3 is TGTGCCAGCAGTGAAGGCTACAGCTACGAGCAGTACTTC. Translating it yields CASSEGYSYEQYF.